The text below deals with one TCR beta chain. Other DNA sequences of this sample code for an identical CDR3. The data stem from a study of T cell responses to AZD1222 COVID-19 vaccine. V shed 3 bases, J shed 5 bases, and the junction held 3 bases outside the gene matches. The germline gives CDR1 SGHRS, CDR2 YFSETQ. The CDR3 has 15 amino acids. TCRdb keeps only in-frame clones here, not all; method: immunoSEQ multiplex PCR. The sample yields approximately 150,000 clones, around 92% seen once. The TCR was taken from an adult in good health. The chain links TRBV5-1 to TRBJ2-5; TRBD2 agrees at 14 bases. The sample in question was peripheral blood, obtained on day 0 of AZD1222 vaccination. The CDR3 protein is CASSSGLAGVETQYF. CDR3 DNA: TGCGCCAGCAGCTCGGGACTAGCGGGGGTTGAGACCCAGTACTTC.